Listed below are T cell receptor beta chains from one sample, sequenced in a study of long-term antiretroviral therapy in people with HIV. Repertoires were generated with immunoSEQ multiplex PCR, while TCRdb's copy carries only in-frame clones and drops some. The sample holds fewer than 30,000 clones; approximately 95% are singletons and the top ten take 8.1%. Specimen: unsorted PBMCs, collected 5.3 years after starting antiretroviral therapy. The receptors here all came from a man aged 30-40 years with HIV. Both conserved end residues are part of each CDR3. The order of the fields is J gene, V gene, clone size, D gene, CDR3 DNA, CDR3 protein. D genes are given only for firm matches. Some rows have no size entry. The others give once, few or many, or a class for an expanded clone.

TRBJ1-4,TRBV11-3,once,NA,TGTGCCAGCAGCTACCCGAGCGGAAGGCGGACGGTTCGAGAAAAACTGTTTTTT,CASSYPSGRRTVREKLFF
TRBJ1-1,TRBV27,NA,TRBD1,TGTGCCAGCAGTTTGGATGGACAGGGGAGCACTGAAGCTTTCTTT,CASSLDGQGSTEAFF
TRBJ2-5,TRBV5-1,NA,NA,TGCGCCAGCAGCCCAGCGGGCGGGGAGACCCAGTACTTC,CASSPAGGETQYF
TRBJ1-1,TRBV25-1,NA,NA,TGTGCCAGCAGGGGTCGCCAACAGGGAAGAACTGAAGCTTTCTTT,CASRGRQQGRTEAFF
TRBJ2-1,TRBV5-4,few,TRBD2,TGTGCCAGCAGCCTAAGAGCGGGGGGGCCTGTCAATGAGCAGTTCTTC,CASSLRAGGPVNEQFF
TRBJ1-5,TRBV6-5,NA,TRBD1,TGTGCCAGCAGTTCACGATACAGGGGCCGCAATCAGCCCCAGCATTTT,CASSSRYRGRNQPQHF
TRBJ2-2,TRBV7-8,NA,NA,TGTGCCAGCAGCTTGGGTGACTACGACACCGGGGAGCTGTTTTTT,CASSLGDYDTGELFF
TRBJ2-7,TRBV19,NA,NA,TGTGCCAGTAGTAGACCGGGGGGACAAACCTACGAGCAGTACTTC,CASSRPGGQTYEQYF
TRBJ2-2,TRBV11-2,NA,NA,TGTGCCAGCAGCCATCCCCCCCCGAACACCGGGGAGCTGTTTTTT,CASSHPPPNTGELFF
TRBJ1-6,TRBV11-3,few,TRBD1,TGTGCCAGCAGCTTGGACAGGGGTGTGCTGAAACACTTT,CASSLDRGVLKHF
TRBJ1-6,TRBV5-1,NA,NA,TGCGCCAGCAGCTCCAGTGGTAGCCGGAATTCACCCCTCCACTTT,CASSSSGSRNSPLHF
TRBJ1-2,TRBV6-5,once,NA,TGTGCCAGCAGTTACGGGGGTTCTGGGTATGGCTACACCTTC,CASSYGGSGYGYTF
TRBJ2-1,TRBV10-3,NA,NA,TGTGCCATCAGTGAGTCAAGAAGCTACAATGAGCAGTTCTTC,CAISESRSYNEQFF
TRBJ2-3,TRBV27,NA,NA,TGTGCCAGCAGTTTTGGGCGTTTCACAGATACGCAGTATTTT,CASSFGRFTDTQYF
TRBJ1-2,TRBV6-5,NA,NA,TGTGCCAGCAGTCTCTCTCAGGGTGGGGGCTATGGCTACACCTTC,CASSLSQGGGYGYTF
TRBJ1-2,TRBV7-8,NA,NA,TGTGCCAGCAGCCACGGAGAAGCAGAAGCTAACTATGGCTACACCTTC,CASSHGEAEANYGYTF
TRBJ1-5,TRBV5-6,NA,NA,TGTGCCAGCAGCTTGACTTATAGCAATCAGCCCCAGCATTTT,CASSLTYSNQPQHF
TRBJ2-2,TRBV9,NA,NA,TGTGCCAGCAGCATAGGGAGTACCCACACCGGGGAGCTGTTTTTT,CASSIGSTHTGELFF
TRBJ2-3,TRBV6-5,NA,NA,TGTGCCAGCAGTTACTTCAATCGGGCCACAGATACGCAGTATTTT,CASSYFNRATDTQYF
TRBJ1-2,TRBV6-5,NA,NA,TGTGCCAGGGCGGCCGATAACTATGGCTACACCTTC,CARAADNYGYTF
TRBJ2-1,TRBV28,NA,NA,TGTGCCAGTTCAATATACTCTTACAATGAGCAGTTCTTC,CASSIYSYNEQFF
TRBJ2-1,TRBV10-3,NA,TRBD2,TGTGCCACCCCTGCCTTTAAAAGCGGGGCTAGCAATGAGCAGTTCTTC,CATPAFKSGASNEQFF
TRBJ2-1,TRBV6-4,NA,TRBD2,TGTGCCAGCAGTGCCCAGCGGGGAAATGAGCAGTTCTTC,CASSAQRGNEQFF
TRBJ2-7,TRBV7-9,NA,NA,TGTGCCAGCAGTTCTACTTTGGGGGAGCAGTACTTC,CASSSTLGEQYF
TRBJ1-4,TRBV5-1,NA,NA,TGCGCCAGCAGCTTGGACAGGGTGGGCGAAAAACTGTTTTTT,CASSLDRVGEKLFF
TRBJ2-5,TRBV7-9,NA,NA,TGTGCCAGCAGCTTATCCGGGGAGACCCAGTACTTC,CASSLSGETQYF
TRBJ2-1,TRBV9,NA,NA,TGTGCCAGCAGCCGGGAATTTGGGTACAATGAGCAGTTCTTC,CASSREFGYNEQFF
TRBJ2-1,TRBV7-7,NA,NA,TGTGCTAGCAGCCCCGGGGACTCAGCCTACAATGAGCAGTTCTTC,CASSPGDSAYNEQFF
TRBJ2-7,TRBV6-6,NA,NA,TGTGCCACTGAGGGGGGCGGTTACGAGCAGTACTTC,CATEGGGYEQYF
TRBJ2-7,TRBV20-1,NA,NA,TGCAGTGCTAGTTTACGGTACGAGCAGTACTTC,CSASLRYEQYF
TRBJ2-1,TRBV19,NA,NA,TGTGCCAGTAGTATAAATTCTGGCAGCTCCTACAATGAGCAGTTCTTC,CASSINSGSSYNEQFF
TRBJ2-7,TRBV7-2,NA,TRBD2,TGTGCCAGCAGACGGACTAGCGGCCCCTACGAGCAGTACTTC,CASRRTSGPYEQYF
TRBJ2-1,TRBV28,NA,NA,TGTGCCAGCAGTTCGCCTACCGGGACGCCCAATGAGCAGTTCTTC,CASSSPTGTPNEQFF
TRBJ2-3,TRBV10-3,NA,TRBD2,TGTGCCATCAGCGGAGGACTAGCGGGGACCACAGATACGCAGTATTTT,CAISGGLAGTTDTQYF
TRBJ1-1,TRBV11-2,NA,NA,TGTGCCAGCAGCTTAAGGGGGATGAACACTGAAGCTTTCTTT,CASSLRGMNTEAFF
TRBJ1-5,TRBV6-1,once,NA,TGTGCCAGCAGTGCCTCCTGGCCGCCCCAGCCCCAGCATTTT,CASSASWPPQPQHF
TRBJ2-1,TRBV12-5,NA,TRBD2,TGTGCTAGTGGTTTGGTACTTCTAGCGGGGAGCTCCTACAATGAGCAGTTCTTC,CASGLVLLAGSSYNEQFF
TRBJ1-6,TRBV5-1,NA,TRBD1,TGCGCCAGCCCGGACGGAGGACAGGAGAATTCACCCCTCCACTTT,CASPDGGQENSPLHF
TRBJ1-4,TRBV29-1,once,NA,TGCAGCGTCGCTCGGGGGCTGGGTGAAAAACTGTTTTTT,CSVARGLGEKLFF
TRBJ2-7,TRBV5-1,NA,NA,TGCGCCAGCAGCTTGGGACCCGCCTCCTACGAGCAGTACTTC,CASSLGPASYEQYF
TRBJ2-3,TRBV7-8,NA,NA,TGTGCCAGCAGCGCCGCTTTTCGCCGGGGAGATACGCAGTATTTT,CASSAAFRRGDTQYF
TRBJ2-3,TRBV9,NA,NA,TGTGCCAGCAGCGTAGATGTTGGGGGAGGCGGCACAGATACGCAGTATTTT,CASSVDVGGGGTDTQYF
TRBJ1-1,TRBV9,NA,NA,TGTGCCAGCAGCGGGCAAGAGGGTTACACTGAAGCTTTCTTT,CASSGQEGYTEAFF
TRBJ1-4,TRBV4-2,NA,NA,TGTGCCAGCAGCCAAGAGACAGTAAATGAAAAACTGTTTTTT,CASSQETVNEKLFF
TRBJ2-2,TRBV19,NA,NA,TGTGCCAGTAGTACAGGGGGGTATCTGTTTTTT,CASSTGGYLFF
TRBJ2-3,TRBV7-2,NA,NA,TGTGCCAGCAGCTTAGTGGTTTCTCAGGATACGCAGTATTTT,CASSLVVSQDTQYF
TRBJ1-1,TRBV19,NA,NA,TGTGCCAGTAGTATAGTGTGGTCAGGAACGAACACTGAAGCTTTCTTT,CASSIVWSGTNTEAFF
TRBJ2-1,TRBV2,once,TRBD1,TGTGCCAGCAGTATTAGCCCGGGACAGGTTTACAATGAGCAGTTCTTC,CASSISPGQVYNEQFF
TRBJ2-7,TRBV7-6,NA,NA,TGTGCCAGCAGCTTAGGGGGGGGCGGGTACGAGCAGTACTTC,CASSLGGGGYEQYF
TRBJ2-2,TRBV6-6,NA,TRBD1,TGTGCCGTCCAGGATCGGGGACAGGGATCCGGGGAGCTGTTTTTT,CAVQDRGQGSGELFF
TRBJ2-7,TRBV6-6,NA,TRBD2,TGTGCCAGCAGTTTCACTAGCGGGGTTGGGCTCGAGCAGTACTTC,CASSFTSGVGLEQYF
TRBJ2-1,TRBV29-1,NA,TRBD2,TGCAGCGTTGGACCAGGACTAGCCCAGAGCTCCTACAATGAGCAGTTCTTC,CSVGPGLAQSSYNEQFF
TRBJ2-2,TRBV4-2,NA,NA,TGTGCCAGCAGCCAAGATGAGGGGTCGACCGGGGAGCTGTTTTTT,CASSQDEGSTGELFF